Described below is a single TCR beta chain sequence and its context. Random hexamers primed reverse transcription of 0.5 to 1 ug RNA. It was immunoSEQ multiplex PCR that amplified TCR beta CDR3 across 54 Vbeta and 13 Jbeta. TCRdb fed the immunoSEQ multiplex PCR reads into MiXCR, producing one record per CDR3 protein. Of a few hundred thousand distinct CDR3 sequences in the sample, about 93% are singletons; the top ten hold 0.1% to 0.15%. This sample stems from a study of CD8 T cells in Susac syndrome. The authors sequenced TCR beta from blood CD8+ and CD4+ T cells. With V trimmed by 1 base and J by 1 base, 5 bases remained unmatched. This CDR3 has 15 residues. The germline V gene has CDR1 SQVTM and CDR2 ANQGSEA.

The sequence was collected from a human donor with multiple sclerosis. Input material: CD8+ T cells from PBMCs. The chain recombines TRBV29-1 with TRBJ1-1; 8 bases fit TRBD1. In DNA form, the CDR3 reads TGCAGCGTTGAAGGGGGACAGGCCACGAACACTGAAGCTTTCTTT. Its protein product is CSVEGGQATNTEAFF.